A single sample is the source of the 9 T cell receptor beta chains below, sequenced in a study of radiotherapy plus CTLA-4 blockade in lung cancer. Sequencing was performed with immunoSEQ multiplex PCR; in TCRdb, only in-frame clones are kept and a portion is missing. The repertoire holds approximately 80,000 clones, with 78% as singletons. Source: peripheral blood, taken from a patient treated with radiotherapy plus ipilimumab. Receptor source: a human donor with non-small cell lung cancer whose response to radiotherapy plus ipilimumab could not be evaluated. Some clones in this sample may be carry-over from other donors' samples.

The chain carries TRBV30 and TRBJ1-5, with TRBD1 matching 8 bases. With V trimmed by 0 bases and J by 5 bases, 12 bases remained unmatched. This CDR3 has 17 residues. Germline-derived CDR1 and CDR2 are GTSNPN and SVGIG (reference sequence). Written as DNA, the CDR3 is TGTGCCTGGAGTGTACGGAGAACCGGACAGGGCGATCAGCCCCAGCATTTT. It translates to CAWSVRRTGQGDQPQHF.

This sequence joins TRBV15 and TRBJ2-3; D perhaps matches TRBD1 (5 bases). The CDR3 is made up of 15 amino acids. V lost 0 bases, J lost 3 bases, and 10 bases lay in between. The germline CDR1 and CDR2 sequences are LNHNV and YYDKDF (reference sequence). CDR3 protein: CATSRDGAVTDTQYF. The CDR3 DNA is TGTGCCACCAGCAGAGATGGGGCGGTGACAGATACGCAGTATTTT.

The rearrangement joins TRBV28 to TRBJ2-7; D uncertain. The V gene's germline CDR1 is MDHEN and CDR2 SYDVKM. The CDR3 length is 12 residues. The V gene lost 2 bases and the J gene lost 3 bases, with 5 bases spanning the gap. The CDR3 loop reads CASSLEVYEQYF. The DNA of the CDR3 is TGTGCCAGCAGTTTAGAGGTCTACGAGCAGTACTTC.

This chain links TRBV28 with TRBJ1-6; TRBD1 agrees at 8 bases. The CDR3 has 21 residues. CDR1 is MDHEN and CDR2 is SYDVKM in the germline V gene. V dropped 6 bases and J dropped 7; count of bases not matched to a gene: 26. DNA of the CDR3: TGTGCCAGCAGCCTTAAGGCAGGGACAGGTCGGACAGGATATAAGAATTCACCCCTCCACTTT. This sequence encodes CASSLKAGTGRTGYKNSPLHF. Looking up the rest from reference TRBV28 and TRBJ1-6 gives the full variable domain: DVKVTQSSRYLVKRTGEKVFLECVQDMDHENMFWYRQDPGLGLRLIYFSYDVKMKEKGDIPEGYSVSREKKERFSLILESASTNQTSMYLCASSLKAGTGRTGYKNSPLHFGNGTRLTVT.

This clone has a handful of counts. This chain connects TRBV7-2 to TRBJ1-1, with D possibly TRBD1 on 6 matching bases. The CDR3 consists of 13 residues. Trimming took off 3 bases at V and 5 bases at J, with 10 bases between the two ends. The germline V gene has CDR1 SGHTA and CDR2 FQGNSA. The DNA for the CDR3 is TGTGCCAGCAGCTTTTACAGGGATACTGAAGCTTTCTTT. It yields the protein CASSFYRDTEAFF.

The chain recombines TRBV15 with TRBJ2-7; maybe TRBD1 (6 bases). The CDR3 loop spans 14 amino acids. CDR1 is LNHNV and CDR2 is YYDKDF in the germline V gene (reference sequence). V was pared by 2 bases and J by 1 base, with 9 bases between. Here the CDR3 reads CATSRKQGSYEQYF. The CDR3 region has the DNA TGTGCCACCAGCAGAAAGCAGGGGTCCTACGAGCAGTACTTC.

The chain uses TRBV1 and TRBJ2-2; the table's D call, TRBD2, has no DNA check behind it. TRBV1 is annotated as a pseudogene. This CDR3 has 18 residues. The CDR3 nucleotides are TGCACCAGCAGCCAAGCCCTAGCGGGGGGCGGGAACACCGGGGAGCTGTTTTTT. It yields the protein CTSSQALAGGGNTGELFF.

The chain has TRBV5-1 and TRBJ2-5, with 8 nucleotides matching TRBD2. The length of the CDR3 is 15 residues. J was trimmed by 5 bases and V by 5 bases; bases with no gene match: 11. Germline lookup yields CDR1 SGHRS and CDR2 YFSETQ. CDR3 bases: TGCGCCAGCAGACGGGGGGGGCCTGAGAGGGAGACCCAGTACTTC. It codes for CASRRGGPERETQYF.

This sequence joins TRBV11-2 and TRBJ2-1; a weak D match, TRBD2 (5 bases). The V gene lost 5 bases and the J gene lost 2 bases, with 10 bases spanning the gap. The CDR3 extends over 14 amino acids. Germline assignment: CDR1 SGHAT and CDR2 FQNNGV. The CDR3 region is CASSPSGTYNEQFF. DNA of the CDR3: TGTGCCAGCAGCCCCTCCGGGACCTACAATGAGCAGTTCTTC.